The entry below gives a single TCR beta chain sequence along with its context. This record belongs to a study of T cells in Graves' hyperthyroidism and ophthalmopathy. The overall study: Once the initial diagnosis was made, peripheral blood was obtained before any treatment.

TCR beta CDR3 region amplification was performed from RNA transcripts. First-round RT-PCR of the TCR CDR3 relied on the HTBI primer set. MiXCR, run by TCRdb on the multiplex PCR reads, gives a single entry per CDR3 protein. Among about half a million distinct CDR3 sequences listed, nearly 20% were seen once. The CDR3 consists of 14 residues. V was clipped by 5 bases and J by 4 bases, with 14 bases between them. Per the germline V gene, CDR1 is MNHEY and CDR2 is SVGEGT. Ophthalmopathy in the patients scored at least 3 on Clinical Activity Score and at least 4 on NOSPECS grade, lasting under 3 months. The diagnoses drew upon clinical symptoms, serum thyroxine and TRAb, thyroid ultrasound and orbital computed tomography. Cells are PBMCs isolated from around 10 ml of fresh blood.

The sequenced sample consisted of blood. The chain uses TRBV6-2 or TRBV6-3 and TRBJ2-5; D is ambiguous. The clonotype originates from a man aged 35-49 years with Graves' ophthalmopathy. Written as DNA, the CDR3 is TGTGCCAGCAGTCGACCCCCGGTGACAGAGACCCAGTACTTC. Its translation is CASSRPPVTETQYF.